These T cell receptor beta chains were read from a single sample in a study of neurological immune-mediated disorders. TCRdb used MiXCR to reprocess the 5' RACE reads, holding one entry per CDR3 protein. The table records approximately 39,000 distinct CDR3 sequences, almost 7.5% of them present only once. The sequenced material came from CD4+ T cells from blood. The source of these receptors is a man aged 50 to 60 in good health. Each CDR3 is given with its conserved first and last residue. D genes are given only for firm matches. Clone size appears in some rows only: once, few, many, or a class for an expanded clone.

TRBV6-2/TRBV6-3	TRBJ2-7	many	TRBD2	CASSHRVGLAGPRSYEQYF	TGTGCCAGCAGTCACCGGGTGGGACTAGCGGGGCCTCGCTCCTACGAGCAGTACTTC
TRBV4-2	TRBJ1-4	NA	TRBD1	CASSPIGGTGDEKLFF	TGTGCCAGCAGCCCCATAGGGGGGACAGGGGATGAAAAACTGTTTTTT
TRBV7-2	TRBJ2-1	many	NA	CASSLRSSGFEQFF	TGTGCCAGCAGCTTACGATCATCGGGTTTTGAGCAGTTCTTC
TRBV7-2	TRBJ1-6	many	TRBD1	CASSRVSGGNSPLHF	TGTGCCAGCAGCCGGGTTTCAGGGGGTAATTCACCCCTCCACTTT
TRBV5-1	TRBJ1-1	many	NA	CASSLSSISNTEAFF	TGCGCCAGCAGCTTGTCAAGCATATCGAACACTGAAGCTTTCTTT
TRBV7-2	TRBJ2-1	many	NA	CASSRQRVDNEQFF	TGTGCCAGCAGCCGCCAGAGAGTGGACAATGAGCAGTTCTTC
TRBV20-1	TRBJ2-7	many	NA	CSARDPQGFKQYF	TGCAGTGCTAGAGACCCGCAGGGGTTCAAGCAGTACTTC
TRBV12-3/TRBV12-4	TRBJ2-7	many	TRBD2	CASSPRGTSGRTYEQYF	TGTGCCAGCAGCCCTCGGGGGACTAGCGGGAGGACCTACGAGCAGTACTTC
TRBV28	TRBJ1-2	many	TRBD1	CASSSSGGTGIYYGYTF	TGTGCCAGCAGTTCCTCAGGCGGGACAGGGATTTACTATGGCTACACCTTC
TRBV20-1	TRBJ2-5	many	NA	CSARDGSAVQETQYF	TGCAGTGCTAGAGATGGGAGCGCGGTACAAGAGACCCAGTACTTC
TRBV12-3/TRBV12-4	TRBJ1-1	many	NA	CASSPSLNTEAFF	TGTGCCAGCAGTCCCTCGTTGAACACTGAAGCTTTCTTT
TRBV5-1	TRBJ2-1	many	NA	CASCLAGSSYNEQFF	TGCGCCAGCTGCCTGGCGGGGAGCTCCTACAATGAGCAGTTCTTC
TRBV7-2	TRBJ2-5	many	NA	CASSTLAGETQYF	TGTGCCAGCAGCACTCTAGCAGGAGAGACCCAGTACTTC
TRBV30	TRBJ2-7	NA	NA	CAWREAQSYEQYF	TGTGCCTGGAGGGAGGCACAGTCCTACGAGCAGTACTTC
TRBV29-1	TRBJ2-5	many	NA	CSFSWGQETQYF	TGCAGCTTCTCCTGGGGGCAAGAGACCCAGTACTTC
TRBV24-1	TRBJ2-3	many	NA	CATSDPQASLGDTQYF	TGTGCCACCAGTGATCCCCAGGCTTCGTTGGGAGATACGCAGTATTTT
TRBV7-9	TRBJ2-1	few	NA	CASSPPSGNEQFF	TGTGCCAGCAGCCCACCCTCGGGGAATGAGCAGTTCTTC
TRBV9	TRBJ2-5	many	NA	CASSVGGVQETQYF	TGTGCCAGCAGCGTTGGTGGGGTCCAAGAGACCCAGTACTTC
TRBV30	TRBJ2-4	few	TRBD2	CAWSVGGSGAKNIQYF	TGTGCCTGGAGTGTAGGCGGGAGCGGCGCCAAAAACATTCAGTACTTC
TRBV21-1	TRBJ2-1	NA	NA	CASTTRRRGDVENEQFF	TGTGCCAGCACAACTCGGAGGAGGGGTGATGTAGAGAATGAGCAGTTCTTC
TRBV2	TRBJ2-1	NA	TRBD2	CASSEWIAGDNEQFF	TGTGCCAGCAGTGAATGGATAGCGGGAGACAATGAGCAGTTCTTC
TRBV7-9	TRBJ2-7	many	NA	CASSFGREQYF	TGTGCCAGCAGCTTCGGCCGAGAGCAGTACTTC
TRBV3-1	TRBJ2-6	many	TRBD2	CASSLSGGYSGANVLTF	TGTGCCAGCAGCCTTAGCGGGGGGTACTCTGGGGCCAACGTCCTGACTTTC
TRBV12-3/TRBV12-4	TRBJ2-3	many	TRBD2	CASSPTSGGTDTQYF	TGTGCCAGCAGCCCGACTAGCGGTGGCACAGATACGCAGTATTTT
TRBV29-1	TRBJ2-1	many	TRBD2	CSVRLAGYNEQFF	TGCAGCGTTAGACTAGCGGGCTACAATGAGCAGTTCTTC
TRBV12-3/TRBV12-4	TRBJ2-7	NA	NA	CASSLGAGGEQYF	TGTGCCAGCAGTTTAGGGGCGGGCGGGGAGCAGTACTTC
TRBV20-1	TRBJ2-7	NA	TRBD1	CSAPDRGYEQYF	TGCAGTGCGCCGGACAGGGGTTACGAGCAGTACTTC
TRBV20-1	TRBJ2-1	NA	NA	CSAREERTYYNEQFF	TGCAGTGCTAGAGAGGAGCGAACCTACTACAATGAGCAGTTCTTC
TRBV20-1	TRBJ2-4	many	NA	CSASVGRGGSKNIQYF	TGCAGTGCTAGTGTTGGGCGGGGTGGATCCAAAAACATTCAGTACTTC
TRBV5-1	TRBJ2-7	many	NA	CASRAGGSYEQYF	TGCGCCAGCAGGGCAGGTGGGTCCTACGAGCAGTACTTC
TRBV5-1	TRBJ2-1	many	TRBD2	CASSLTSGRAYNEQFF	TGCGCCAGCAGCTTGACCAGCGGGAGGGCCTACAATGAGCAGTTCTTC
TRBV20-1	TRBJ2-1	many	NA	CSARPNYNEQFF	TGCAGTGCTAGACCCAACTACAATGAGCAGTTCTTC